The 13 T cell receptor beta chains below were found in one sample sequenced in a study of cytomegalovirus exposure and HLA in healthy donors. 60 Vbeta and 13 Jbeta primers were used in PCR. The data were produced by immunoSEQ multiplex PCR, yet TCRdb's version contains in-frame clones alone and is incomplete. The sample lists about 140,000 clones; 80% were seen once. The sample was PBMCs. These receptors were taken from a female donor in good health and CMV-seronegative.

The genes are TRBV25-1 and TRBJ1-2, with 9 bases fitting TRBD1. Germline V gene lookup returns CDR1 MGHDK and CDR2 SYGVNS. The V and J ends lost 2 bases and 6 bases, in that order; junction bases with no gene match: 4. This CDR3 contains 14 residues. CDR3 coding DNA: TGTGCCAGCAGTGAAGCTGACAGGGGGGATGGCTACACCTTC. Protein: CASSEADRGDGYTF.

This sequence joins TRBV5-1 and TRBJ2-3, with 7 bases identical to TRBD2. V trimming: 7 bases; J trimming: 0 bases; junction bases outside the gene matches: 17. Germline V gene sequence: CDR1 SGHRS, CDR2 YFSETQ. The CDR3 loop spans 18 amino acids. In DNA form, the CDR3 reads TGCGCCAGCCCCCGGGGGGAGGCTAGCGGTACCAGCACAGATACGCAGTATTTT. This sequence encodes CASPRGEASGTSTDTQYF.

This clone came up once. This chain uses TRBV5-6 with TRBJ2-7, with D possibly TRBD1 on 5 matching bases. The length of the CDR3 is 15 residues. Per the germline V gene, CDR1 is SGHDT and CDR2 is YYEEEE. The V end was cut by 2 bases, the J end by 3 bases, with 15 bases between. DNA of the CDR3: TGTGCCAGCAGCTTAGAAACAGGAGTTTTCTACGAGCAGTACTTC. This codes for CASSLETGVFYEQYF.

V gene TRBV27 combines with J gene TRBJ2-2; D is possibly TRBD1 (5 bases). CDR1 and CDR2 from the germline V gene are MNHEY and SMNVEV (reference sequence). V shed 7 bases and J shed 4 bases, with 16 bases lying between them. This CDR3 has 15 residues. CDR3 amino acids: CASKWGPVGTGELFF. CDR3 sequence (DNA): TGTGCCAGCAAGTGGGGCCCAGTCGGCACCGGGGAGCTGTTTTTT.

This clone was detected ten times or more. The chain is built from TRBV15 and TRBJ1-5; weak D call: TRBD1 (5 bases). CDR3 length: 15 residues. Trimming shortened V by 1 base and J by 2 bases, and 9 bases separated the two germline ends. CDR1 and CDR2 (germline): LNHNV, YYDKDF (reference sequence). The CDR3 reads CATSRVGEGNQPQHF. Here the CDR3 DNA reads TGTGCCACCAGCAGAGTGGGGGAGGGCAATCAGCCCCAGCATTTT.

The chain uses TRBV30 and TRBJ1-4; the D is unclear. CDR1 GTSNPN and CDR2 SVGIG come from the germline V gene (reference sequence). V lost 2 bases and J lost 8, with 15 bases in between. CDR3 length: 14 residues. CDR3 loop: CAWSRLGGGEKLFF. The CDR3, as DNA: TGTGCCTGGAGTCGGTTGGGCGGCGGGGAAAAACTGTTTTTT.

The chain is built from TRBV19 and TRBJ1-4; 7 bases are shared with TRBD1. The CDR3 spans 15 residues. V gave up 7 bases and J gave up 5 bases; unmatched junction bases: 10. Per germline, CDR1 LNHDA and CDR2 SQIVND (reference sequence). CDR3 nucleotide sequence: TGTGCCAGTACCCGAACAGGGGCCCTCAATGAAAAACTGTTTTTT. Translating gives CASTRTGALNEKLFF.

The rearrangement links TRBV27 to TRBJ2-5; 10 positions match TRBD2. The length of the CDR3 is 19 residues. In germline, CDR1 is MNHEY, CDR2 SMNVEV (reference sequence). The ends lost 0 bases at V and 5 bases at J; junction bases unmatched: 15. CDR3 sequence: CASSLSMLAGAPLIETQYF. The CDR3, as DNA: TGTGCCAGCAGTTTATCGATGCTAGCGGGAGCCCCACTAATCGAGACCCAGTACTTC.

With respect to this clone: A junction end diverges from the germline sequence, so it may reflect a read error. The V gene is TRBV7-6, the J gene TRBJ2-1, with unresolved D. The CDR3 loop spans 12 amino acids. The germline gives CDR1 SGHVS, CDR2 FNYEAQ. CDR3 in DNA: TGTGCCAGCAGTTTAGCCAACAATGAGCAGTTCTTC. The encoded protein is CASSLANNEQFF.

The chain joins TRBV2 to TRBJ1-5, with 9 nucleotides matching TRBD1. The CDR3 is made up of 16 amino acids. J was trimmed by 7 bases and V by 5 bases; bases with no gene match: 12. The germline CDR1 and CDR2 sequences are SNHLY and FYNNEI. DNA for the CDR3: TGTGCCAGCAGTCGATGGCCGGGACAGGGAAACCAGCCCCAGCATTTT. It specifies CASSRWPGQGNQPQHF.

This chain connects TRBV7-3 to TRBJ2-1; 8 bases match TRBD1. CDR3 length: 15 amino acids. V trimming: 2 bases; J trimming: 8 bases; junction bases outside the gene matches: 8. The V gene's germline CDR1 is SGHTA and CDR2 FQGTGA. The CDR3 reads CASSLGDRNWDEQFF. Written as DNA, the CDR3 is TGTGCCAGCAGCTTAGGGGACAGGAATTGGGATGAGCAGTTCTTC.

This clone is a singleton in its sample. The CDR3 loop is CASGDSLNTGELFF. CDR3 nucleotide sequence: TGTGCCAGTGGGGACAGTTTGAACACCGGGGAGCTGTTTTTT. V is TRBV19 and J is TRBJ2-2, with 7 positions matching TRBD1. This CDR3 region has 14 residues. V gave up 8 bases and J gave up 1 base; unmatched junction bases: 4. Germline V gene data show CDR1 as LNHDA and CDR2 as SQIVND (reference sequence).

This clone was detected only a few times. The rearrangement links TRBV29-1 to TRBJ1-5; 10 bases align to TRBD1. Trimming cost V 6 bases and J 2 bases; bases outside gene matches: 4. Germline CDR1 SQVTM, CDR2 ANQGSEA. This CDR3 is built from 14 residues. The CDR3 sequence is CSVSGTGGNQPQHF. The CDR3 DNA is TGCAGCGTATCCGGGACAGGGGGCAATCAGCCCCAGCATTTT.